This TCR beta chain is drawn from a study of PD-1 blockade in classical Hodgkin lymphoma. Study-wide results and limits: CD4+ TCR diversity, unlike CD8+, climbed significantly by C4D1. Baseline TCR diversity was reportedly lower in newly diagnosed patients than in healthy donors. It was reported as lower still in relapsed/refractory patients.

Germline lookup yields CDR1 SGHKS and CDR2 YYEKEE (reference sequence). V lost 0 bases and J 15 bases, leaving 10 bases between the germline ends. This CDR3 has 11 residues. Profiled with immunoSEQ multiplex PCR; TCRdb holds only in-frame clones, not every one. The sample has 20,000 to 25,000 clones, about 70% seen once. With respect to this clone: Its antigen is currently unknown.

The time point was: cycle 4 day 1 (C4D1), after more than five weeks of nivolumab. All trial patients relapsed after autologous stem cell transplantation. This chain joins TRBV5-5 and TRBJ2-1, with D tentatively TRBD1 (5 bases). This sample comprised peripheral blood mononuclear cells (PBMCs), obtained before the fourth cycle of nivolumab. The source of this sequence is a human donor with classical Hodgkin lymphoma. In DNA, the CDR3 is TGTGCCAGCAGCTTGGCCAGGGAACTGTTCTTC. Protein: CASSLARELFF. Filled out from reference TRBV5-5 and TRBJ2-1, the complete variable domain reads DAGVTQSPTHLIKTRGQQVTLRCSPISGHKSVSWYQQVLGQGPQFIFQYYEKEERGRGNFPDRFSARQFPNYSSELNVNALLLGDSALYLCASSLARELFFGPGTRLTVL.